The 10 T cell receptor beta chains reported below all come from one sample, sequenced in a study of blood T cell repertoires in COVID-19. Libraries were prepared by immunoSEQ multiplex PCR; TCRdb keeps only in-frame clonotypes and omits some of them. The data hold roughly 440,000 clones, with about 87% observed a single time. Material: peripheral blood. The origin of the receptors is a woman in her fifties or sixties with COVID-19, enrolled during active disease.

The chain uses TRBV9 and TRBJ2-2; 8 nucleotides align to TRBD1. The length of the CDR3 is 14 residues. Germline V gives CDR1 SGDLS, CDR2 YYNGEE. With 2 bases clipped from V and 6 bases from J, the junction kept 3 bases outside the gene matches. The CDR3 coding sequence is TGTGCCAGCAGCGTGGACAGGGACTCCGGGGAGCTGTTTTTT. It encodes CASSVDRDSGELFF.

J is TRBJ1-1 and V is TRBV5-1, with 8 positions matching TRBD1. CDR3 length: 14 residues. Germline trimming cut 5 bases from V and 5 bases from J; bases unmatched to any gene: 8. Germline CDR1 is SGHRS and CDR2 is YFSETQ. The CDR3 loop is CASRTGQGGTEAFF. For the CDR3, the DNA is TGCGCCAGCAGAACAGGACAGGGAGGGACTGAAGCTTTCTTT.

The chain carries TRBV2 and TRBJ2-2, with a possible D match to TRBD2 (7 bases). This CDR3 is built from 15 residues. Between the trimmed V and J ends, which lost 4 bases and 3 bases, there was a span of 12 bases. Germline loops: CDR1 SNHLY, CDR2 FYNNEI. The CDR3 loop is CASSVRGADTGELFF. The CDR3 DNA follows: TGTGCCAGCAGTGTTCGGGGGGCGGACACCGGGGAGCTGTTTTTT.

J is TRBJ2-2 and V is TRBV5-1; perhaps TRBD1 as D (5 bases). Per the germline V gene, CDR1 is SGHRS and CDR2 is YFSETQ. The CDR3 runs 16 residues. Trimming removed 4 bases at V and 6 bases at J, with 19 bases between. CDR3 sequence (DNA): TGCGCCAGCAGCCGACGTGGGCGCAGGGCCGCCGGGGAGCTGTTTTTT. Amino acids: CASSRRGRRAAGELFF.

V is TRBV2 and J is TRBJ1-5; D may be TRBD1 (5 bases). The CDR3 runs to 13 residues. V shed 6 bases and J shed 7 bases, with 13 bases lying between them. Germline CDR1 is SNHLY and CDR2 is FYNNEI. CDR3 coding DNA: TGTGCCAGCAGGAGGCAGGGTGGCCAGCCCCAGCATTTT. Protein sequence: CASRRQGGQPQHF.

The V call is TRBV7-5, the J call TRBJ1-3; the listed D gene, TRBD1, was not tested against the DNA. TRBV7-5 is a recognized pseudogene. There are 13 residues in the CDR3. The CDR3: CASSADSGNTIYF. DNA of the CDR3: TGTGCCAGCAGCGCGGACAGTGGAAACACCATATATTTT.

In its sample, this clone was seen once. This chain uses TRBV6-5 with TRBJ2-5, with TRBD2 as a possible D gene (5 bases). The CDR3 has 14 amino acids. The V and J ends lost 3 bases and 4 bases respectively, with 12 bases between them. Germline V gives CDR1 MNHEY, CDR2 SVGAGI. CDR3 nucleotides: TGTGCCAGCAGTTATCTTCGAGAGGGAGAGACCCAGTACTTC. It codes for CASSYLREGETQYF.

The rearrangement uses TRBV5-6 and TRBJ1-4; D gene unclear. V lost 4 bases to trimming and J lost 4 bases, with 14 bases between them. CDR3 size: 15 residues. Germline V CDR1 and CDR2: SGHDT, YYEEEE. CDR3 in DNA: TGTGCCAGCAGCACTAGACGGACTTATAATGAAAAACTGTTTTTT. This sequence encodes CASSTRRTYNEKLFF. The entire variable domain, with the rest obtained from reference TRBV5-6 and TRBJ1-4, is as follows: DAGVTQSPTHLIKTRGQQVTLRCSPKSGHDTVSWYQQALGQGPQFIFQYYEEEERQRGNFPDRFSGHQFPNYSSELNVNALLLGDSALYLCASSTRRTYNEKLFFGSGTQLSVL.

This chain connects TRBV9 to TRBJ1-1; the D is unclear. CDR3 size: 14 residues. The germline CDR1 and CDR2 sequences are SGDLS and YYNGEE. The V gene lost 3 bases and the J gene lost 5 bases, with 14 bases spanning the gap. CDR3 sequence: CASSAQVRGTEAFF. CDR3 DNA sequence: TGTGCCAGCAGCGCGCAGGTCAGAGGGACTGAAGCTTTCTTT.

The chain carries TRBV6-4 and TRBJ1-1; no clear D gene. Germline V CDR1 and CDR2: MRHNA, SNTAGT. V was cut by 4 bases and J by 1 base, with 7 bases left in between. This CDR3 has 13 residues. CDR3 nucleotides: TGTGCCAGCAGTGCGGAGACGAACACTGAAGCTTTCTTT. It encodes CASSAETNTEAFF.